This T cell receptor (beta chain) is from a study of T cells expressing NK-cell markers. TCRdb re-called the 5' RACE reads and shows each CDR3 protein once, DNA omitted. This listing includes 350,000 to 500,000 distinct CDR3 sequences. The TCR sequence derives from a woman between 18 and 70 years old in good health. Sequencing used blood T cells: a sorted CD56 or NKG2C T cell subset, CD4+ or CD8+ T cells, or bulk PBMC T cells (not recorded which).

CDR3 region: CASSQADRFNTEAFF. The rearrangement joins TRBV4-1 to TRBJ1-1; TCRdb's D call, TRBD1, is unchecked because there is no DNA. This CDR3 contains 15 residues. The germline CDR1 and CDR2 sequences are MGHRA and YSYEKL.